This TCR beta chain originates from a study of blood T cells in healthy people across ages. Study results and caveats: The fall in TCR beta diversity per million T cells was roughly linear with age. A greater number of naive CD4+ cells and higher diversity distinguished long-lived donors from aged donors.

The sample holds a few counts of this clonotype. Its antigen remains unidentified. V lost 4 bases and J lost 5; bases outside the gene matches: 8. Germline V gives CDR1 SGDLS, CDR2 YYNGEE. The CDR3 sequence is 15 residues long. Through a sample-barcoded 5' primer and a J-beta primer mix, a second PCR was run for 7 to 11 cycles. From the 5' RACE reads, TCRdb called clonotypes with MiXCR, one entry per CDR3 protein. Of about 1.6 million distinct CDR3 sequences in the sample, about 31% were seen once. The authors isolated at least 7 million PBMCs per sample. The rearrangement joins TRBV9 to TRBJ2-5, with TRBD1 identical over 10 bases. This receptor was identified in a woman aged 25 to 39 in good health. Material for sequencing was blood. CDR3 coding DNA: TGTGCCAGCAGCCTCCGACAGGGGGCTTTTGAGACCCAGTACTTC. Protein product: CASSLRQGAFETQYF.